This T cell receptor (beta chain) was recovered during a study of T cell changes during pregnancy in multiple sclerosis. The data were produced by immunoSEQ multiplex PCR, yet TCRdb's version contains in-frame clones alone and is incomplete. The table has 72,000 or so clones, 93% seen once. Germline CDR1 KGHSH, CDR2 LQKENI. V lost 5 bases, J lost 3 bases, and 10 bases stayed unmatched. This CDR3 has 16 amino acids. Material: peripheral blood, obtained in the second trimester of pregnancy. This TCR was recovered from a female donor with multiple sclerosis, enrolled in a pregnancy study. The chain recombines TRBV18 with TRBJ1-1; 9 positions agree with TRBD1. CDR3 nucleotides: TGTGCCAGCTCAGGATTAACAGGGGGCGATGACACTGAAGCTTTCTTT. It is translated as CASSGLTGGDDTEAFF.